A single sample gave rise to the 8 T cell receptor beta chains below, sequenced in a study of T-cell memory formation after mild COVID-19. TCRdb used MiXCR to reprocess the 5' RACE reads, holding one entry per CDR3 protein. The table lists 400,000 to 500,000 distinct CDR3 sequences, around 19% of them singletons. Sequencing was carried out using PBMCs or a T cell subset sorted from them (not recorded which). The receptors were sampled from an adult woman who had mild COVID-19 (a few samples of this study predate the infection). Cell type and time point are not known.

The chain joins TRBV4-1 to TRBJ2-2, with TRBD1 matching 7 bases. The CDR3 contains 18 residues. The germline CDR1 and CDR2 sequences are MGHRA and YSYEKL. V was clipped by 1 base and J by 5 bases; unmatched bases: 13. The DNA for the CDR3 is TGCGCCAGCAGCCAAGGCCGCTTAAGGGGGCTGGGGACCGGGGAGCTGTTTTTT. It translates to CASSQGRLRGLGTGELFF.

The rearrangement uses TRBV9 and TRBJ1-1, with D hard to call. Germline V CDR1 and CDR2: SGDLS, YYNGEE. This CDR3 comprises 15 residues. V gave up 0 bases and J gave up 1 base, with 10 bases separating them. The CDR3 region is CASSVEPHRNTEAFF. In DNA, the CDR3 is TGTGCCAGCAGCGTAGAACCTCATCGGAACACTGAAGCTTTCTTT.

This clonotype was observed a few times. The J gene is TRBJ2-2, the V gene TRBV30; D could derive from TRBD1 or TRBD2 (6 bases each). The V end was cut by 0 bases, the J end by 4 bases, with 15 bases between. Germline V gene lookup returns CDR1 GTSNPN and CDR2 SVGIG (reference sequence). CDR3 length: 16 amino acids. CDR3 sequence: CAWSVWGAGGTGELFF. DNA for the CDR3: TGTGCCTGGAGTGTATGGGGGGCCGGGGGCACCGGGGAGCTGTTTTTT.

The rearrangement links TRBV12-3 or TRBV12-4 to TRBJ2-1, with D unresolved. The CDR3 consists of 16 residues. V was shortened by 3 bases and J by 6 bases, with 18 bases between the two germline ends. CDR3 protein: CASSFTAGSAPNEQFF. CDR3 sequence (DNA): TGTGCCAGCAGTTTTACGGCCGGGTCGGCTCCCAATGAGCAGTTCTTC.

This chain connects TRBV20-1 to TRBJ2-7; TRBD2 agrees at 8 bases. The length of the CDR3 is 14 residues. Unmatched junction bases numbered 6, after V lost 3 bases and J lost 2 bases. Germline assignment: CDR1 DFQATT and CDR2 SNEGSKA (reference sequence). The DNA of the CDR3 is TGCAGTGCTAGTGCCGGACTAGCCCCCTACGAGCAGTACTTC. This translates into CSASAGLAPYEQYF.

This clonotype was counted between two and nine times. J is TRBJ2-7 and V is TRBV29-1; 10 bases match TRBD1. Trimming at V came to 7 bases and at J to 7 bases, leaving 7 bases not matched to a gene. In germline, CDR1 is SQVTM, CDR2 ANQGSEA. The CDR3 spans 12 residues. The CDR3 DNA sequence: TGCAGCGCCGGACAGGGGGATGGGGAGCAGTACTTC. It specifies CSAGQGDGEQYF.

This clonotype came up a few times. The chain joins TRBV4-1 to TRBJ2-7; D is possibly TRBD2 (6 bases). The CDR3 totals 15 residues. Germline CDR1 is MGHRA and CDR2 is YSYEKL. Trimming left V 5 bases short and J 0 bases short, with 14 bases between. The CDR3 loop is CASSIGTGSSYEQYF. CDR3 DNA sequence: TGCGCCAGCAGCATTGGGACTGGGTCCTCCTACGAGCAGTACTTC.

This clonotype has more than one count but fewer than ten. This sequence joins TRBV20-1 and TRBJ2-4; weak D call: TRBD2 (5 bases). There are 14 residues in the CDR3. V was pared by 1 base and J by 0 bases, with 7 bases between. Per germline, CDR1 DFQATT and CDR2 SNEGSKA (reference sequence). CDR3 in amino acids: CSARVSGAKNIQYF. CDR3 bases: TGCAGTGCTAGAGTAAGCGGAGCCAAAAACATTCAGTACTTC.